The source of this T cell receptor beta chain is a study of Ad26.COV2.S vaccination and SARS-CoV-2 variants. TCRdb keeps only in-frame clones here, not all; method: immunoSEQ multiplex PCR. The repertoire consists of about 350,000 clones, with roughly nine tenths occurring once and the leading ten covering 3% to 5%. The V end was cut by 2 bases, the J end by 3 bases, with 7 bases between. The CDR3 is 13 residues long. The germline V gene encodes CDR1 SGHTA and CDR2 FQGNSA. In the case of this clone: Its matching antigen is unknown.

Overall study results and limits: The TCR breadth and depth analyses may have produced an underestimate of total T cell responses. Non-spike TCR breadth did not differ much between vaccine and placebo recipients. Reported findings describe substantial breadth in spike-specific CD8+ and CD4+ T cell responses following vaccination.

The chain recombines TRBV7-2 with TRBJ1-1, with D hard to call. This receptor was taken from a human donor who had recovered from COVID-19. The material sequenced was peripheral blood, taken after recovery from COVID-19. Here the CDR3 reads CASSLYRDTEAFF. The CDR3 bases are TGTGCCAGCAGCTTATATCGCGACACTGAAGCTTTCTTT. Full variable domain (rest looked up from reference TRBV7-2 and TRBJ1-1): GAGVSQSPSNKVTEKGKDVELRCDPISGHTALYWYRQSLGQGLEFLIYFQGNSAPDKSGLPSDRFSAERTGGSVSTLTIQRTQQEDSAVYLCASSLYRDTEAFFGQGTRLTVV.